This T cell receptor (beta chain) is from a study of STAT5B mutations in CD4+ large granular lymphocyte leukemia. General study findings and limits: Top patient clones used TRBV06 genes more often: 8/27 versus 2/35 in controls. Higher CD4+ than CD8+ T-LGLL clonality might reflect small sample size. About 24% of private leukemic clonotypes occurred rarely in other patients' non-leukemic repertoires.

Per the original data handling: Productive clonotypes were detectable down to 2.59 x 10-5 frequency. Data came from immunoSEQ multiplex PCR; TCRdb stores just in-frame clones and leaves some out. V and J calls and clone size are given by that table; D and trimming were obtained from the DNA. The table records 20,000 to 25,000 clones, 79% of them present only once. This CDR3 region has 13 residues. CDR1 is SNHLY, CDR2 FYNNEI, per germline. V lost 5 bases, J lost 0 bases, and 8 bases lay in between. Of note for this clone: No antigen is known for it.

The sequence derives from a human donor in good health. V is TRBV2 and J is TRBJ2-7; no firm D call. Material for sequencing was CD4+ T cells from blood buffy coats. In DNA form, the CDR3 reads TGTGCCAGCAGTCCAGAGGTCTCCTACGAGCAGTACTTC. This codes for CASSPEVSYEQYF.